The 28 T cell receptor beta chains listed next were all sequenced from one sample in a study of shared clonotypes between healthy human individuals (dated by TCRdb to the early 2020s). The protocol used for the library was the immunoSEQ multiplex PCR assay. TCRdb re-hosts the immuneACCESS table, in-frame sequences only. Its copies lack some clones; in the studies checked, an unresolved V gene accounts for under half of them, and the cause for the rest is not known. The table for this sample lists some 2.3 million clones; approximately 95% of them were counted only once. The ten largest make up about 0.41% of the sample. Sequenced material: naive CD4+ T cells from PBMCs. The cell subset or site label, read with the paper, signifies: CD45RA+ positively selected. These receptors all stem from a man younger than 35 in good health. Some clones in this sample may be carry-over from other donors' samples.

V is TRBV16 and J is TRBJ2-2, with 7 bases identical to TRBD1. The CDR3 has 16 residues. The V gene end was trimmed by 3 bases and the J gene end by 2 bases; junction bases not matched to a gene: 6. Germline V gene data show CDR1 as KGHSY and CDR2 as FQNENV. Here the CDR3 reads CASSQLQGINTGELFF. The DNA of the CDR3 is TGTGCCAGCAGCCAGTTACAGGGGATAAACACCGGGGAGCTGTTTTTT. The entire variable domain, with the rest obtained from reference TRBV16 and TRBJ2-2, is as follows: GEEVAQTPKHLVRGEGQKAKLYCAPIKGHSYVFWYQQVLKNEFKFLISFQNENVFDETGMPKERFSAKCLPNSPCSLEIQATKLEDSAVYFCASSQLQGINTGELFFGEGSRLTVL.

This clone appeared a single time. The chain combines TRBV5-8 with TRBJ2-2, with D tentatively TRBD2 (5 bases). The CDR3 has 16 amino acids. Germline V gene lookup returns CDR1 SGHTS and CDR2 YDEGEE. V lost 2 bases and J 5 bases, leaving 16 bases between the germline ends. CDR3 residues: CASSLFSGLWTGELFF. CDR3 bases: TGTGCCAGCAGCTTATTCAGCGGCCTTTGGACCGGGGAGCTGTTTTTT.

The chain carries TRBV5-1 and TRBJ2-5; D is perhaps TRBD2 (6 bases). V lost 0 bases and J 5 bases, leaving 11 bases between the germline ends. This CDR3 has 14 residues. Germline values: CDR1 SGHRS, CDR2 YFSETQ. The DNA for the CDR3 is TGCGCCAGCAGCTTGGCCCGTCGGGGGGAGACCCAGTACTTC. Translating it yields CASSLARRGETQYF. Combining the CDR3 with reference TRBV5-1 and TRBJ2-5 gives the whole variable domain KAGVTQTPRYLIKTRGQQVTLSCSPISGHRSVSWYQQTPGQGLQFLFEYFSETQRNKGNFPGRFSGRQFSNSRSEMNVSTLELGDSALYLCASSLARRGETQYFGPGTRLLVL.

This sequence joins TRBV5-1 and TRBJ2-7; 7 bases agree with TRBD2. Germline trimming cut 1 base from V and 2 bases from J; bases unmatched to any gene: 9. CDR3 length: 16 amino acids. CDR1 and CDR2 (germline): SGHRS, YFSETQ. The CDR3 sequence is CASSLPLGGGTYEQYF. The CDR3 bases are TGCGCCAGCAGCTTGCCGCTTGGGGGAGGGACCTACGAGCAGTACTTC.

V gene TRBV2 combines with J gene TRBJ1-1; tentatively, D is TRBD1 (5 bases). The CDR3 covers 14 residues. Germline CDR1 SNHLY, CDR2 FYNNEI. Trimming removed 6 bases from V and 3 bases from J, with 14 bases in between. This chain's CDR3 is CASRAEGPYTEAFF. The CDR3 coding sequence is TGTGCCAGCAGGGCGGAGGGGCCCTACACTGAAGCTTTCTTT.

V gene TRBV5-1 combines with J gene TRBJ1-1, with TRBD1 matching over 10 bases. The length of the CDR3 is 16 residues. With 4 bases clipped from V and 7 bases from J, the junction kept 13 bases outside the gene matches. Germline CDR1 reads SGHRS; CDR2 reads YFSETQ. This CDR3 reads CASSPSDRGDRGEAFF. CDR3 in DNA: TGCGCCAGCAGCCCCTCGGACAGGGGGGATAGAGGTGAAGCTTTCTTT.

This sequence joins TRBV7-8 and TRBJ1-5; the match to TRBD1 covers 9 bases. Trimming cost V 4 bases and J 4 bases; bases outside gene matches: 5. Germline loops: CDR1 SGHVS, CDR2 FQNEAQ. The CDR3 contains 15 residues. CDR3 sequence reads: CASSSQGTGNQPQHF. In DNA, the CDR3 is TGTGCCAGCAGCTCCCAAGGGACAGGGAATCAGCCCCAGCATTTT.

The chain links TRBV2 to TRBJ2-5, with TRBD2 matching over 12 bases. The CDR3 is made up of 15 amino acids. Germline trimming cut 4 bases from V and 4 bases from J; bases unmatched to any gene: 4. From germline, CDR1 is SNHLY and CDR2 FYNNEI. In DNA form, the CDR3 reads TGTGCCAGCAGTGCGTCTAGCGGGAGGGTAGAGACCCAGTACTTC. Translating it yields CASSASSGRVETQYF.

This chain uses TRBV18 with TRBJ2-3, with TRBD1 matching over 9 bases. Germline values: CDR1 KGHSH, CDR2 LQKENI. The CDR3 is made up of 18 amino acids. The trim removed 2 bases at V and 1 base at J, leaving 10 bases unmatched. CDR3: CASSPGTGLIGGTDTQYF. The DNA of the CDR3 is TGTGCCAGCTCACCAGGGACAGGGCTCATCGGTGGCACAGATACGCAGTATTTT.

The genes are TRBV27 and TRBJ2-2, with TRBD1 as a possible D gene (6 bases). The CDR3 spans 15 residues. Trimming left V 6 bases short and J 5 bases short, with 16 bases between. From germline, CDR1 is MNHEY and CDR2 SMNVEV (reference sequence). The CDR3 DNA reads TGTGCCAGCAGCCGCCAGGGGTTGGTGACCGGGGAGCTGTTTTTT. Translation gives CASSRQGLVTGELFF.

The chain joins TRBV7-3 to TRBJ2-6; a possible D gene is TRBD2 (6 bases). V gave up 8 bases and J gave up 4 bases, with 9 bases separating them. The CDR3 extends over 13 amino acids. The V gene's germline CDR1 is SGHTA and CDR2 FQGTGA. CDR3 residues: CASRGTGANVLTF. The DNA of the CDR3 is TGTGCCAGCCGCGGGACGGGGGCCAACGTCCTGACTTTC.

The J gene is TRBJ1-5, the V gene TRBV6-1; perhaps TRBD1 as D (6 bases). Trimming stripped 6 bases from V and 3 bases from J, with 12 bases between. Germline V lookup: CDR1 MNHNS, CDR2 SASEGT. The CDR3 length is 14 residues. The CDR3 sequence: CASRSGQLNQPQHF. The CDR3 DNA is TGTGCCAGCAGATCCGGACAGCTCAATCAGCCCCAGCATTTT.

This chain joins TRBV6-1 and TRBJ2-7; the D gene is possibly TRBD2 (5 bases). The CDR3 loop spans 16 amino acids. Trimming took 3 bases from V and 2 from J, leaving 17 bases between them. The germline gives CDR1 MNHNS, CDR2 SASEGT. CDR3 sequence reads: CASSDWRSAPTYEQYF. Here the CDR3 DNA reads TGTGCCAGCAGTGATTGGAGGAGCGCCCCCACCTACGAGCAGTACTTC.

V is TRBV25-1 and J is TRBJ1-1; D is possibly TRBD1 (6 bases). Germline lookup yields CDR1 MGHDK and CDR2 SYGVNS. The V and J ends lost 7 bases and 1 base respectively, with 16 bases between them. This CDR3 contains 15 residues. The CDR3 DNA sequence: TGTGCCAGCACTAATTCCAGGACAGCGAACACTGAAGCTTTCTTT. This codes for CASTNSRTANTEAFF.

The V call is TRBV6-1, the J call TRBJ1-2; D is possibly TRBD1 (5 bases). V gave up 3 bases and J gave up 7 bases, with 15 bases separating them. The germline V gene has CDR1 MNHNS and CDR2 SASEGT. CDR3 size: 14 residues. The CDR3 coding sequence is TGTGCCAGCAGTGATCAGGGATCCCCATCTGGCTACACCTTC. It encodes CASSDQGSPSGYTF.

A single count supports this clone. The chain combines TRBV7-2 with TRBJ2-2; D gene uncertain. This CDR3 comprises 15 residues. The germline V gene has CDR1 SGHTA and CDR2 FQGNSA. Trimming removed 2 bases at V and 4 bases at J, with 11 bases between. The chain's CDR3 is CASSLSRFGTGELFF. The CDR3 DNA sequence: TGTGCCAGCAGCTTATCTAGGTTTGGCACCGGGGAGCTGTTTTTT.

V and J are TRBV18 and TRBJ2-1; the D is unclear. The germline V gene encodes CDR1 KGHSH and CDR2 LQKENI. V gave up 4 bases and J gave up 3 bases, with 7 bases separating them. The CDR3 covers 13 residues. CDR3 protein: CASSQTNYNEQFF. The CDR3 coding sequence is TGTGCCAGCTCACAAACGAACTACAATGAGCAGTTCTTC.

The rearrangement links TRBV27 to TRBJ2-7; D not certain. The V gene lost 5 bases and the J gene lost 4 bases, with 15 bases spanning the gap. Looked up from germline, CDR1 is MNHEY and CDR2 is SMNVEV (reference sequence). The CDR3 contains 14 residues. The CDR3 region is CASSTLGQPYEQYF. CDR3 nucleotide sequence: TGTGCCAGCAGTACTCTAGGGCAGCCTTACGAGCAGTACTTC.

The rearrangement links TRBV6-6 to TRBJ2-7, with TRBD2 matching over 9 bases. This CDR3 has 14 amino acids. Germline CDR1 reads MNHNY; CDR2 reads SVGAGI (reference sequence). The trim removed 5 bases at V and 2 bases at J, leaving 4 bases unmatched. CDR3 DNA sequence: TGTGCCAGCAGTCGCTCTAGCGGGGCCTACGAGCAGTACTTC. This encodes CASSRSSGAYEQYF.

The rearrangement joins TRBV30 to TRBJ2-7; D is uncertain. CDR1 is GTSNPN, CDR2 SVGIG, per germline (reference sequence). The V end was cut by 1 base, the J end by 7 bases, with 8 bases between. The CDR3 is 11 residues long. The CDR3 sequence is CAWSGNSEQYF. CDR3 nucleotides: TGTGCCTGGAGTGGAAATAGTGAGCAGTACTTC.

The chain joins TRBV25-1 to TRBJ2-7, with 7 bases that match TRBD1. The germline gives CDR1 MGHDK, CDR2 SYGVNS. CDR3 length: 14 residues. With V trimmed by 6 bases and J by 3 bases, 8 bases remained unmatched. The CDR3 nucleotides are TGTGCCAGCAGAGCGACAGGGTTTGTCTACGAGCAGTACTTC. It yields the protein CASRATGFVYEQYF.

This rearrangement joins TRBV29-1 to TRBJ1-1; TRBD1 agrees at 7 bases. From germline, CDR1 is SQVTM and CDR2 ANQGSEA. J lost 5 bases, V lost 4 bases, and 4 bases had no gene match. The CDR3 covers 12 residues. DNA for the CDR3: TGCAGCGTTGGGCTCAGGGGGACTGAAGCTTTCTTT. As protein: CSVGLRGTEAFF.

The chain recombines TRBV6-5 with TRBJ2-5; 9 bases match TRBD1. The CDR3 consists of 14 residues. With 5 bases clipped from V and 4 bases from J, the junction kept 5 bases outside the gene matches. Germline loops: CDR1 MNHEY, CDR2 SVGAGI. DNA of the CDR3: TGTGCCAGCAGTCGACAGGGGGTAACAGAGACCCAGTACTTC. It yields the protein CASSRQGVTETQYF.

The chain is built from TRBV18 and TRBJ2-1; D call uncertain. CDR1 KGHSH and CDR2 LQKENI come from the germline V gene. Trimming shortened V by 3 bases and J by 4 bases, and 7 bases separated the two germline ends. CDR3 length equals 13 residues. CDR3 nucleotides: TGTGCCAGCTCACCTTCAAATTACAATGAGCAGTTCTTC. Translated, it gives CASSPSNYNEQFF.

The chain uses TRBV6-5 and TRBJ2-3; maybe TRBD2 (6 bases). Germline CDR1 and CDR2: MNHEY and SVGAGI. V was trimmed by 6 bases and J by 0 bases, leaving 10 bases between them. This CDR3 is 14 amino acids long. The CDR3 here is CASSPGDSTDTQYF. The CDR3 DNA is TGTGCCAGCAGCCCGGGAGACAGCACAGATACGCAGTATTTT.

This chain connects TRBV5-1 to TRBJ2-3; D may be TRBD1 (6 bases). Germline-derived CDR1 and CDR2 are SGHRS and YFSETQ. Trimming cost V 4 bases and J 6 bases, with 18 bases left between them. The length of the CDR3 is 15 residues. CDR3 nucleotide sequence: TGCGCCAGCAGCCCCCTCGGACAGAATGCTGATACGCAGTATTTT. It is translated as CASSPLGQNADTQYF.

In this sample, this clone turned up once. The V and J genes are TRBV6-6 and TRBJ2-7; D is perhaps TRBD2 (7 bases). The CDR3 is made up of 14 amino acids. V lost 10 bases to trimming and J lost 2 bases, with 18 bases between them. The germline V gene encodes CDR1 MNHNY and CDR2 SVGAGI (reference sequence). The CDR3 is CATWGGNVAYEQYF. CDR3 coding DNA: TGTGCCACCTGGGGGGGCAATGTGGCCTACGAGCAGTACTTC.

The chain joins TRBV7-6 to TRBJ2-1, with 7 bases that match TRBD2. The CDR3 has 16 residues. Germline assignment: CDR1 SGHVS and CDR2 FNYEAQ. The trim removed 8 bases at V and 0 bases at J, leaving 10 bases unmatched. In nucleotides, the CDR3 is TGTGCCAGCGTTAACTCTGGCGGGAGCTCCTACAATGAGCAGTTCTTC. It specifies CASVNSGGSSYNEQFF.